This T cell receptor beta chain is from a study of shared clonotypes between healthy human individuals. Into CD45RA+ naive and CD45RA-negative memory subsets, the CD4+ cells were split. Sequencing was performed with immunoSEQ multiplex PCR; in TCRdb, only in-frame clones are kept and a portion is missing. The sample consists of about 980,000 clones, less than 85% of them appearing once. Germline V gene lookup returns CDR1 KGHSH and CDR2 LQKENI. Unmatched junction bases numbered 14, after V lost 6 bases and J lost 6 bases. The CDR3 sequence is 17 residues long. The chain couples TRBV18 to TRBJ2-1, with 10 bases fitting TRBD1. This receptor was identified in a man aged 18 to 30 in good health. The specimen was memory CD4+ T cells sorted from blood. Specified subset: CD45RA-negative fraction. In nucleotides, the CDR3 is TGTGCCAGCTCTCGCGACTGGGACAGGGGAATTTTCAATGAGCAGTTCTTC. As protein: CASSRDWDRGIFNEQFF.